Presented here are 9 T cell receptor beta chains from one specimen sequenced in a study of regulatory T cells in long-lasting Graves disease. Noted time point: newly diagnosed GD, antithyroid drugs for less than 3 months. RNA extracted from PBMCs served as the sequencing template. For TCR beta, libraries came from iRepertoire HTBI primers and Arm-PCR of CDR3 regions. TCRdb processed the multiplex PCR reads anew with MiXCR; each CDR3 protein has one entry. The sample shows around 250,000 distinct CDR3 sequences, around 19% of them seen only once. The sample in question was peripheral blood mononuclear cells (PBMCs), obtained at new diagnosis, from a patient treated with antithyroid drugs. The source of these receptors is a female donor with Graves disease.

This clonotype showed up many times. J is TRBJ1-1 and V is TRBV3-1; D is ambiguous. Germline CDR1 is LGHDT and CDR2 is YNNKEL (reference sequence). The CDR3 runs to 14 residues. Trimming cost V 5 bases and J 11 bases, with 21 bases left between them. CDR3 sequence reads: CASSNGGGLGMAFF. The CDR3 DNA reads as TGTGCCAGCAGCAATGGCGGAGGGCTGGGGATGGCTTTCTTT.

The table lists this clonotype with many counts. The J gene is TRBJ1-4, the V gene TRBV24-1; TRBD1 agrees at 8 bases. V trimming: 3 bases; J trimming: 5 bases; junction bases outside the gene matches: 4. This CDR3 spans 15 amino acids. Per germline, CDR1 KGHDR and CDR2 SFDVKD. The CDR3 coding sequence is TGTGCCACCAGTGATCCTCGGACAGGGAATGAAAAACTGTTTTTT. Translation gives CATSDPRTGNEKLFF.

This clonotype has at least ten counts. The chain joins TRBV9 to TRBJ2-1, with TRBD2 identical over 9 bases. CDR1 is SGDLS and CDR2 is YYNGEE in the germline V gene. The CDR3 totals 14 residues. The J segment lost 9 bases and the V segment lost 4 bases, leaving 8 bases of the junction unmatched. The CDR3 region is CASSLLSGRGEQFF. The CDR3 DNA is TGTGCCAGCAGCCTCCTTAGCGGGAGAGGTGAGCAGTTCTTC. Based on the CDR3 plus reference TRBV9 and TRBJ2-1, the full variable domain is DSGVTQTPKHLITATGQRVTLRCSPRSGDLSVYWYQQSLDQGLQFLIQYYNGEERAKGNILERFSAQQFPDLHSELNLSSLELGDSALYFCASSLLSGRGEQFFGPGTRLTVL.

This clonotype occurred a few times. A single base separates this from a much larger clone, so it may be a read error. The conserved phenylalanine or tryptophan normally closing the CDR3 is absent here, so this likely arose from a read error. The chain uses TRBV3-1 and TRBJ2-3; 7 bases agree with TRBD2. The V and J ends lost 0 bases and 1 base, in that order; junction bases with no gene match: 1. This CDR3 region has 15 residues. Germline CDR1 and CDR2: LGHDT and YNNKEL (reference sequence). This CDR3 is CASSQDLAGTDTQYL. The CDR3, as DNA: TGTGCCAGCAGCCAAGATCTAGCGGGCACAGATACGCAGTATCTT.

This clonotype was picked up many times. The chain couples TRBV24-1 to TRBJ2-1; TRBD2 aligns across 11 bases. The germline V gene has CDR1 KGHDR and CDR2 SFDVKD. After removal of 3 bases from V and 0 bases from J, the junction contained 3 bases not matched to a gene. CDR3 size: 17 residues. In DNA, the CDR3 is TGTGCCACCAGTGATCCAGGACTAGCGGGCTCCTACAATGAGCAGTTCTTC. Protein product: CATSDPGLAGSYNEQFF.

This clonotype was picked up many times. CDR3 protein: CASSYSSGIYEQYF. DNA of the CDR3: TGTGCCAGCAGTTACTCTAGCGGGATTTACGAGCAGTACTTC. The genes are TRBV6-5 and TRBJ2-7; 8 bases align to TRBD2. The CDR3 contains 14 residues. The germline gives CDR1 MNHEY, CDR2 SVGAGI. Unmatched junction bases numbered 2, after V lost 0 bases and J lost 4 bases.

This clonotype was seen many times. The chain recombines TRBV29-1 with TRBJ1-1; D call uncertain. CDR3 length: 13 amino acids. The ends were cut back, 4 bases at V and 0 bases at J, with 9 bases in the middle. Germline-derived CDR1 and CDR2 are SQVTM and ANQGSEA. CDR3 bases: TGCAGCGTTGCCCCCGTCCTGAACACTGAAGCTTTCTTT. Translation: CSVAPVLNTEAFF.

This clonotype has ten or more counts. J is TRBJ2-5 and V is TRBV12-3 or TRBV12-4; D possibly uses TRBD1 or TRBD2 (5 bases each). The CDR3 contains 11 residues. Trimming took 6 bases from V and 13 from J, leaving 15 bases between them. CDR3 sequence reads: CASRRDGAPYF. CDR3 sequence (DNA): TGTGCCAGCAGAAGGGACGGCGCGCCGTACTTC.

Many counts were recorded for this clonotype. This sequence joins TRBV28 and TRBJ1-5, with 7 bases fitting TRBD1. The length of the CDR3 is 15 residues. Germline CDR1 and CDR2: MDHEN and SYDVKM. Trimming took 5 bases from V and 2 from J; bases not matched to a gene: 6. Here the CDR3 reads CASSRQGRGNQPQHF. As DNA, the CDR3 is TGTGCCAGCAGTCGACAGGGACGGGGCAATCAGCCCCAGCATTTT. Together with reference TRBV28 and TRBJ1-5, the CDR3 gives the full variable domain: DVKVTQSSRYLVKRTGEKVFLECVQDMDHENMFWYRQDPGLGLRLIYFSYDVKMKEKGDIPEGYSVSREKKERFSLILESASTNQTSMYLCASSRQGRGNQPQHFGDGTRLSIL.